The 21 T cell receptor beta chains given below trace back to one sample, sequenced in a study of T cell responses to AZD1222 COVID-19 vaccine. Profiled with immunoSEQ multiplex PCR; TCRdb holds only in-frame clones, not every one. The sample records some 140,000 clones, roughly 90% being singletons. Sequences were derived from peripheral blood, sampled on day 0 of AZD1222 vaccination. These receptors came from an adult in good health.

This chain connects TRBV24-1 to TRBJ2-3; TRBD1 might be the D (6 bases). V lost 7 bases and J lost 7, with 17 bases in between. The CDR3 extends over 14 amino acids. Germline assignment: CDR1 KGHDR and CDR2 SFDVKD. CDR3 residues: CATSPRTVDNTQYF. Here the CDR3 DNA reads TGTGCCACCAGCCCCCGGACAGTGGATAATACGCAGTATTTT.

The chain employs TRBV7-2 and TRBJ2-5, with TRBD2 as a possible D gene (6 bases). V was cut by 2 bases and J by 4 bases, with 8 bases left in between. The CDR3 spans 13 residues. Looked up from germline, CDR1 is SGHTA and CDR2 is FQGNSA. CDR3 in amino acids: CASSLRRGETQYF. For the CDR3, the DNA is TGTGCCAGCAGCTTACGGCGGGGAGAGACCCAGTACTTC.

J is TRBJ1-1 and V is TRBV20-1; D is undetermined. CDR3 size: 11 residues. The V gene lost 6 bases and the J gene lost 0 bases, with 5 bases spanning the gap. Germline CDR1 is DFQATT and CDR2 is SNEGSKA (reference sequence). The CDR3 spells CSAPVNTEAFF. The CDR3 nucleotides read TGCAGTGCCCCGGTGAACACTGAAGCTTTCTTT.

The V call is TRBV21-1, the J call TRBJ1-2. TRBV21-1 is a documented pseudogene. CDR3 length: 16 amino acids. CDR3 sequence: CASTPLGQDDLYGYTF. In DNA, the CDR3 is TGTGCCAGCACCCCTCTGGGTCAGGACGACCTCTATGGCTACACCTTC.

The chain recombines TRBV5-4 with TRBJ1-2; a possible D gene is TRBD1 (5 bases). Per the germline V gene, CDR1 is SGHNT and CDR2 is YYREEE (reference sequence). The CDR3 is 14 amino acids. V was cut by 10 bases and J by 2 bases, with 18 bases left in between. CDR3 sequence (DNA): TGTGCCCGCCGCCGGGGGGGGGTGAACTATGGCTACACCTTC. Its protein product is CARRRGGVNYGYTF.

This chain uses TRBV14 with TRBJ2-1, with D tentatively TRBD1 or TRBD2 (6 bases each). Germline-derived CDR1 and CDR2 are SGHDN and FVKESK. The CDR3 is made up of 17 amino acids. Trimming took 1 base from V and 6 from J, leaving 19 bases between them. The CDR3 spells CASSQGVRGAGTNEQFF. The CDR3 DNA follows: TGTGCCAGCAGCCAAGGTGTGAGGGGGGCCGGTACCAATGAGCAGTTCTTC. Based on the CDR3 plus reference TRBV14 and TRBJ2-1, the full variable domain is EAGVTQFPSHSVIEKGQTVTLRCDPISGHDNLYWYRRVMGKEIKFLLHFVKESKQDESGMPNNRFLAERTGGTYSTLKVQPAELEDSGVYFCASSQGVRGAGTNEQFFGPGTRLTVL.

The chain recombines TRBV28 with TRBJ2-5, with 9 bases that match TRBD2. CDR3 length equals 16 residues. Per germline, CDR1 MDHEN and CDR2 SYDVKM. With 6 bases clipped from V and 2 bases from J, the junction kept 10 bases outside the gene matches. DNA of the CDR3: TGTGCCAGCAGGCCTAAGGGACTAGCCAAGCAAGAGACCCAGTACTTC. Translated: CASRPKGLAKQETQYF.

The chain combines TRBV24-1 with TRBJ2-1, with a weak D call TRBD2 (6 bases). Per germline, CDR1 KGHDR and CDR2 SFDVKD. The CDR3 totals 18 residues. Deletions cut 4 bases from V and 2 bases from J, with 20 bases between. The chain's CDR3 is CATSDPTSSVSPYNEQFF. The DNA for the CDR3 is TGTGCCACCAGTGACCCCACATCTAGCGTGAGTCCCTACAATGAGCAGTTCTTC.

CDR3 protein: CASSPGGQVNTEAFF. CDR3 coding DNA: TGCGCCAGCAGCCCGGGGGGACAGGTGAACACTGAAGCTTTCTTT. The chain recombines TRBV5-1 with TRBJ1-1; 8 nucleotides agree with TRBD1. This CDR3 region has 15 residues. CDR1 is SGHRS and CDR2 is YFSETQ in the germline V gene. With V trimmed by 4 bases and J by 0 bases, 5 bases remained unmatched.

The chain couples TRBV7-2 to TRBJ1-2; D uncertain. Trimming shortened V by 5 bases and J by 0 bases, and 7 bases separated the two germline ends. This CDR3 is built from 13 residues. Germline assignment: CDR1 SGHTA and CDR2 FQGNSA. In DNA, the CDR3 is TGTGCCAGCAGCAGCAATCCTAACTATGGCTACACCTTC. This translates into CASSSNPNYGYTF.

The chain links TRBV7-2 to TRBJ2-2; TRBD1 matches at 7 bases. The CDR3 is 14 amino acids. V was clipped by 7 bases and J by 7 bases; unmatched bases: 9. Germline V gene lookup returns CDR1 SGHTA and CDR2 FQGNSA. The CDR3 DNA sequence: TGTGCCAGCATTCGGGACAGTTCCGGCGGGGAGCTGTTTTTT. The encoded protein is CASIRDSSGGELFF.

CDR3 bases: TGTGCCAGCAGTTACTGGGGAGATAACACTGAAGCTTTCTTT. This encodes CASSYWGDNTEAFF. The rearrangement joins TRBV6-5 to TRBJ1-1, with no clear D. The germline CDR1 and CDR2 sequences are MNHEY and SVGAGI. Trimming took off 1 base at V and 2 bases at J, with 8 bases between the two ends. The CDR3 is 14 amino acids.

This sequence joins TRBV19 and TRBJ1-1; D remains unclear. The V and J ends lost 7 bases and 9 bases respectively, with 12 bases between them. Germline V gene data show CDR1 as LNHDA and CDR2 as SQIVND (reference sequence). The CDR3 loop spans 11 amino acids. CDR3 region: CASTDREKAFF. The CDR3 DNA reads TGTGCCAGTACCGATAGAGAGAAAGCTTTCTTT.

The chain recombines TRBV7-2 with TRBJ1-3; unclear D gene. Trimming left V 1 base short and J 0 bases short, with 4 bases between. The CDR3 is 14 residues long. CDR1 SGHTA and CDR2 FQGNSA come from the germline V gene. CDR3 sequence reads: CASSLGISGNTIYF. In nucleotides, the CDR3 is TGTGCCAGCAGCTTAGGGATCTCTGGAAACACCATATATTTT. The full variable domain, completed using reference TRBV7-2 and TRBJ1-3, is GAGVSQSPSNKVTEKGKDVELRCDPISGHTALYWYRQSLGQGLEFLIYFQGNSAPDKSGLPSDRFSAERTGGSVSTLTIQRTQQEDSAVYLCASSLGISGNTIYFGEGSWLTVV.

This chain connects TRBV24-1 to TRBJ2-3, with D uncertain. The CDR3 consists of 14 residues. The germline V gene has CDR1 KGHDR and CDR2 SFDVKD. V was trimmed by 4 bases and J by 2 bases, leaving 9 bases between them. CDR3: CATSDPSSTDTQYF. DNA for the CDR3: TGTGCCACCAGTGACCCAAGTTCCACAGATACGCAGTATTTT.

V and J are TRBV11-1 and TRBJ1-1, with a possible D match to TRBD1 (6 bases). CDR3 length: 14 amino acids. V was cut by 4 bases and J by 5 bases, with 14 bases left in between. Germline lookup yields CDR1 SGHAT and CDR2 FQDESV (reference sequence). This CDR3 is CASSSGTGRTEAFF. The CDR3 DNA sequence: TGTGCCAGCAGCTCCGGAACAGGGAGGACTGAAGCTTTCTTT.

The V and J genes are TRBV6-5 and TRBJ2-7, with D possibly being TRBD2 (5 bases). Per germline, CDR1 MNHEY and CDR2 SVGAGI. The CDR3 is 13 amino acids. V lost 6 bases to trimming and J lost 1 base, with 10 bases between them. The DNA of the CDR3 is TGTGCCAGCAGCAGAGGGTTTTCCTACGAGCAGTACTTC. As protein: CASSRGFSYEQYF.

J is TRBJ1-1 and V is TRBV19, with 7 nucleotides matching TRBD1. The CDR3 sequence is 16 residues long. V lost 7 bases, J lost 0 bases, and 11 bases stayed unmatched. CDR1 is LNHDA, CDR2 SQIVND, per germline (reference sequence). The CDR3 DNA reads as TGTGCCAGTACCCAGAGGAGGGGGCAAATGAACACTGAAGCTTTCTTT. The encoded protein is CASTQRRGQMNTEAFF.

V is TRBV4-3 and J is TRBJ1-6, with D perhaps matching TRBD1 (6 bases). This CDR3 region has 15 residues. V dropped 0 bases and J dropped 11 bases, with 14 bases sitting between them. CDR1 is LGHNA and CDR2 is YSLEER in the germline V gene. CDR3 nucleotide sequence: TGCGCCAGCAGCCAAGATCGGACAGCACTGGCACCCCTCCACTTT. This translates into CASSQDRTALAPLHF.

This clone was seen a handful of times. CDR3 nucleotide sequence: TGTGCCAGCAGTTCCTATCTCAGGGGAAACTATGGCTACACCTTC. It codes for CASSSYLRGNYGYTF. The rearrangement uses TRBV6-5 and TRBJ1-2; D possibly corresponds to TRBD1 (6 bases). CDR3 length: 15 amino acids. V was cut by 4 bases and J by 2 bases, with 14 bases left in between. Germline assignment: CDR1 MNHEY and CDR2 SVGAGI.

The chain joins TRBV27 to TRBJ1-1, with D hard to call. CDR3 size: 13 residues. Looked up from germline, CDR1 is MNHEY and CDR2 is SMNVEV (reference sequence). Between the trimmed V and J ends, which lost 3 bases and 6 bases, there was a span of 11 bases. CDR3 nucleotide sequence: TGTGCCAGCAGTTTGGGAGGGATCGCTGAAGCTTTCTTT. Protein: CASSLGGIAEAFF.